The TCR beta chain under discussion was sequenced for a study of OX40 agonist ivuxolimab in advanced cancers. For this clone: Its antigen is unidentified.

The repertoire was sequenced with immunoSEQ multiplex PCR; TCRdb's copy has only in-frame clones and lacks some. The table has 55,000 to 70,000 clones, about 84% seen once. General observations from the study: Antigen specificity was not determined for the expanded peripheral T cells.

The source is an adult with an advanced solid tumor such as melanoma, head and neck, liver or kidney cancer. The sample in question was CD4+ or CD8+ T cells sorted from blood, obtained in a trial of the OX40 agonist ivuxolimab.

The CDR3 reads CAISESIQVEGYTF. The CDR3 nucleotides are TGTGCCATCAGTGAGTCGATACAGGTTGAAGGCTACACCTTC. The rearrangement uses TRBV10-3 and TRBJ1-2; TRBD1 is a possible D gene (5 bases). The germline gives CDR1 ENHRY, CDR2 SYGVKD. The V and J ends lost 0 bases and 8 bases respectively, with 13 bases between them. The CDR3 extends over 14 amino acids.